This T cell receptor beta chain derives from a study of blood T cells in healthy people across ages. Study outcomes and limitations: More naive CD4+ cells and higher diversity were found in long-lived than in aged donors. A strong correlation between TCR beta diversity and naive T cell percentage was seen. As age increased, TCR beta diversity per million T cells fell in a roughly linear fashion.

A word on this clonotype: The antigen remains undetermined.

V was pared by 4 bases and J by 5 bases, with 15 bases between. From germline, CDR1 is SGHRS and CDR2 YFSETQ. This CDR3 is built from 15 residues. Primed by a sample-barcoded 5' primer and a J-beta primer mix, a second PCR proceeded for about 7 to 11 cycles. TCRdb re-called the 5' RACE reads with MiXCR, one entry per CDR3 protein. The repertoire consists of 650,000 to 1,000,000 distinct CDR3 sequences, with around half occurring once and the leading ten covering less than 20%. The study isolated at least 6 million PBMCs from each sample. The clonotype was recovered from a man at least 80 years old in good health. The source material was blood. The chain combines TRBV5-1 with TRBJ2-2; D not resolved. CDR3 nucleotides: TGCGCCAGCAGCCTGGGGATCTATAATACCGGGGAGCTGTTTTTT. Its protein product is CASSLGIYNTGELFF.